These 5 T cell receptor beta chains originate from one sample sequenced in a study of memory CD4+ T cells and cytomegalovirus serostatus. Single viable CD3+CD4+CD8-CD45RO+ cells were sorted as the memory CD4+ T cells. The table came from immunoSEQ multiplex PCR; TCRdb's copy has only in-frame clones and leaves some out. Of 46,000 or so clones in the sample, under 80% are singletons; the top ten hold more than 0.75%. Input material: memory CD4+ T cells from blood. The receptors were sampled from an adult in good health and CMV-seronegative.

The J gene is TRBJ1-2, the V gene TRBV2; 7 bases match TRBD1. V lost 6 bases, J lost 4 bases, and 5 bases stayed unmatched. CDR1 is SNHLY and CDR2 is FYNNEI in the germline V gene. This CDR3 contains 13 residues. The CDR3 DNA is TGTGCCAGCAGCCTGGGACAGCTCTATGGCTACACCTTC. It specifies CASSLGQLYGYTF.

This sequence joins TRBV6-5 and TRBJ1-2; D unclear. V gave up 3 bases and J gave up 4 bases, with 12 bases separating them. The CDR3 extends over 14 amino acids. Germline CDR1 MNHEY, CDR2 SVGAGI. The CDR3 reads CASSYRTDLYGYTF. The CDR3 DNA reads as TGTGCCAGCAGTTATAGAACAGACCTCTATGGCTACACCTTC.

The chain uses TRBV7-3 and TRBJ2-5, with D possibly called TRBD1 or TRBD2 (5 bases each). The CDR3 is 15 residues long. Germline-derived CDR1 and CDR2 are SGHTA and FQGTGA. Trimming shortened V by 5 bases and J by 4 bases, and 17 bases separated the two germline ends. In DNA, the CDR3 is TGTGCCAGCAGCCCCAACCCCGGGACGTTAGAGACCCAGTACTTC. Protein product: CASSPNPGTLETQYF. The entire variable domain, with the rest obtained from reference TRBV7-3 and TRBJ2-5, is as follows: GAGVSQTPSNKVTEKGKYVELRCDPISGHTALYWYRQSLGQGPEFLIYFQGTGAADDSGLPNDRFFAVRPEGSVSTLKIQRTERGDSAVYLCASSPNPGTLETQYFGPGTRLLVL.

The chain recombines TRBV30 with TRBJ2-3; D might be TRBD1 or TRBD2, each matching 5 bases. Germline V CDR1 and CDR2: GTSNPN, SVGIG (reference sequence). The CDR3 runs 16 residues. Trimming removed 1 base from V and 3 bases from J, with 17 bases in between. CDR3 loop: CAWSAGERGRTDTQYF. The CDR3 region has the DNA TGTGCCTGGAGTGCTGGGGAGAGGGGTCGGACAGATACGCAGTATTTT.

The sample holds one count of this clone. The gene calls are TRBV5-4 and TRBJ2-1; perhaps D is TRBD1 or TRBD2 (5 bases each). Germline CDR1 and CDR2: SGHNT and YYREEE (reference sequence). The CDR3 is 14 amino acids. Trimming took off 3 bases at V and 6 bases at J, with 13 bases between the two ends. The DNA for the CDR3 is TGTGCCAGCAGCTCCTCGGGACGGTCCAATGAGCAGTTCTTC. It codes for CASSSSGRSNEQFF.